The rows below give T cell receptor beta chains drawn from one sample of a study of cytomegalovirus exposure and HLA in healthy donors. Clones were read by immunoSEQ multiplex PCR, and TCRdb kept only the in-frame ones, dropping some. The table records about 170,000 clones, 76% of them present only once. The sequencing sample was made of PBMCs. These receptors came from a female donor in good health and CMV-seronegative. The CDR3 runs from the conserved cysteine through the conserved F or W. The D gene is left open where the match is weak. Clone size is stated in some rows and not others, as once, few, many or a class when expanded.

len: 14; d_gene: .; j_gene: TRBJ2-7; v_gene: TRBV5-1; abundance: .; CDR3nt: TGCGCCAGCAGCTTGGGACAGGTGGCCTACGAGCAGTACTTC; CDR3aa: CASSLGQVAYEQYF
len: 16; d_gene: TRBD1; j_gene: TRBJ2-5; v_gene: TRBV19; abundance: few; CDR3nt: TGTGCCAGTAGTACAGTCGTGACAGGGCGGCAAGAGACCCAGTACTTC; CDR3aa: CASSTVVTGRQETQYF
len: 14; d_gene: TRBD2; j_gene: TRBJ2-3; v_gene: TRBV10-3; abundance: .; CDR3nt: TGTGCCACCGCACCTAGCGGGCGGACAGATACGCAGTATTTT; CDR3aa: CATAPSGRTDTQYF
len: 14; d_gene: .; j_gene: TRBJ2-7; v_gene: TRBV7-9; abundance: .; CDR3nt: TGTGCCAGCAGCTGGTTTCCTAGCACCTACGAGCAGTACTTC; CDR3aa: CASSWFPSTYEQYF
len: 15; d_gene: TRBD1; j_gene: TRBJ2-5; v_gene: TRBV4-1; abundance: .; CDR3nt: TGCGCCAGCAGCCAATTTGGACAGGGGTTGAAGACCCAGTACTTC; CDR3aa: CASSQFGQGLKTQYF
len: 16; d_gene: .; j_gene: TRBJ1-4; v_gene: TRBV18; abundance: few; CDR3nt: TGTGCCAGCTCACCAGTTTTGGACATGACTAATGAAAAACTGTTTTTT; CDR3aa: CASSPVLDMTNEKLFF
len: 18; d_gene: TRBD2; j_gene: TRBJ2-3; v_gene: TRBV4-2; abundance: .; CDR3nt: TGTGCCAGCAGCCTCCCCCCTCTAGCGGGGGAATTTGGAGATACGCAGTATTTT; CDR3aa: CASSLPPLAGEFGDTQYF
len: 16; d_gene: .; j_gene: TRBJ2-7; v_gene: TRBV2; abundance: .; CDR3nt: TGTGCCAGCAGTGAAGGGGGAAGACACGGGGTATACGAGCAGTACTTC; CDR3aa: CASSEGGRHGVYEQYF
len: 15; d_gene: TRBD2; j_gene: TRBJ2-1; v_gene: TRBV5-1; abundance: .; CDR3nt: TGCGCCAGCAGCCCTAGCGGGATCTCCTACAATGAGCAGTTCTTC; CDR3aa: CASSPSGISYNEQFF
len: 16; d_gene: TRBD1; j_gene: TRBJ2-1; v_gene: TRBV2; abundance: .; CDR3nt: TGTGCCAGCAGCGCCCCCGGGACAGGCTCCTACAATGAGCAGTTCTTC; CDR3aa: CASSAPGTGSYNEQFF